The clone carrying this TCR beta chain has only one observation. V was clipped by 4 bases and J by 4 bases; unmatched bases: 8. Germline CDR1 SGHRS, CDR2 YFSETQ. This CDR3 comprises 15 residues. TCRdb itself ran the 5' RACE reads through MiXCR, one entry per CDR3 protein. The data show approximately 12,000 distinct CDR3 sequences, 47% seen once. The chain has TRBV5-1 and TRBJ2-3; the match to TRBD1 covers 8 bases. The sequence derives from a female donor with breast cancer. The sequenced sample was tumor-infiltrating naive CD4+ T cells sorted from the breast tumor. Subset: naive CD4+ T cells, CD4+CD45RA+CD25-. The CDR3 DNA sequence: TGCGCCAGCAGCCCGGGGACAGGAGGTCCAGATACGCAGTATTTT. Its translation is CASSPGTGGPDTQYF.